These 23 T cell receptor beta chains share one sample of origin, sequenced in a study of CD8+ T cells in alopecia areata. Separation of pooled cutaneous lymph node cells was by sorting with CD4, CD8alpha, NKG2D, NKG2ACE and other markers. Sequencing relied on a cDNA template that was reverse transcribed from extracted RNA. Clones were read by immunoSEQ multiplex PCR, and TCRdb kept only the in-frame ones, dropping some. The specimen gives roughly 260,000 clones without singletons; the ten biggest hold more than 0.95%. Sequencing input: CD4+ T cells sorted from a lymph node. Receptor source: a C3H/HeJ mouse with alopecia areata. MHC haplotype here: H2-k.

This clone has more than one count but fewer than ten. Mouse names are used for the genes. The sequenced CDR3 bases are TGCACCTGCAGTGCTTGGGGAGGGAACACCGGG. This gives the protein CTCSAWGGNTG. The CDR3 in full is CTCSAWGGNTGQLYF. The chain uses TRBV1 and TRBJ2-2, with a weak D call TRBD2 (5 bases). The observed sequence ends 4 residues before the CDR3 terminus, with the missing tail filled in from the germline J gene. Germline CDR1 NSQYPW, CDR2 LRSPGD (reference sequence). The CDR3 contains 15 residues. The V end was cut by 3 bases, the J end by 2 bases, with 10 bases between.

Details on this clone: Gene names and germline refer to mouse. The read terminates 4 residues ahead of where the CDR3 ends, so the germline J gene completes it. At the DNA level, this CDR3 is encoded by other sequences in the same sample as well. V is TRBV13-1 and J is TRBJ2-2; D is unresolved. Germline values: CDR1 NSHNY, CDR2 SYGAGN. CDR3 size: 15 residues. The V end was cut by 0 bases, the J end by 0 bases, with 6 bases between. CDR3: CASSDVRANTGQLYF. CDR3 bases read: TGTGCCAGCAGTGATGTCAGAGCAAACACCGGG.

This clone was counted a few times. Gene names denote mouse genes. The read halts 4 residues ahead of the CDR3 end, with the missing end drawn from the germline J gene. J is TRBJ2-5 and V is TRBV2, with D maybe TRBD2 (6 bases). The germline gives CDR1 LGHNA, CDR2 YSYQKL. This CDR3 has 15 amino acids. V lost 0 bases, J lost 3 bases, and 10 bases lay in between. The CDR3 loop reads CASSQESGLQDTQYF. The DNA read from the CDR3 is TGTGCCAGCAGCCAAGAGTCGGGACTTCAAGAC.

This clone has a count of ten or more. The genes are named according to mouse. The observed sequence ends 4 residues before the CDR3 terminus, with the missing tail filled in from the germline J gene. The sample carries other DNA sequences with the same CDR3. V gene TRBV1 combines with J gene TRBJ2-7; 8 bases fit TRBD1. CDR3 length: 12 residues. CDR1 NSQYPW and CDR2 LRSPGD come from the germline V gene (reference sequence). CDR3 DNA, as far as it was read: TGCACCTGCAGTGGACAGGGGTAT. Protein product: CTCSGQGY. The whole CDR3 reads CTCSGQGYEQYF.

This clone came up a few times. These gene names are mouse names. The CDR3 end falls 4 residues outside the read, so it is completed with the germline J gene. The chain recombines TRBV3 with TRBJ2-2; 8 bases map to TRBD2. The CDR3 consists of 16 residues. Germline V gene data show CDR1 as SNHLY and CDR2 as FYNGKV (reference sequence). V lost 0 bases, J lost 3 bases, and 3 bases stayed unmatched. The covered CDR3 bases are TGTGCCAGCAGCTTAGCCACTGGGGGAGACACCGGG. This gives the protein CASSLATGGDTG. The CDR3, in full, reads CASSLATGGDTGQLYF.

This clone was detected only a few times. Mouse gene names apply. The read terminates 4 residues before the CDR3 end, so the remaining end is supplied by the germline J gene. The rearrangement links TRBV13-1 to TRBJ2-7, with TRBD2 identical over 10 bases. The CDR3 has 14 amino acids. CDR1 and CDR2 from the germline V gene are NSHNY and SYGAGN. The CDR3 loop reads CASSEQTGGYEQYF. The CDR3 DNA, read in part, is TGTGCCAGCAGTGAGCAGACTGGGGGGTAT.

This clone occurred a few times. Gene names follow the mouse nomenclature. The CDR3 goes on 4 residues after the read ends, and that part is filled in from the germline J gene. J is TRBJ2-4 and V is TRBV19, with D tentatively TRBD1 (6 bases). Germline values: CDR1 FNHDT, CDR2 SITEND (reference sequence). The CDR3 extends over 16 amino acids. V was clipped by 2 bases and J by 0 bases, with 13 bases between them. The CDR3 DNA, read in part, is TGTGCCAGCAGTATCCCCCTCGGGACAAGTCAAAAC. This sequence encodes CASSIPLGTSQN. The entire CDR3 is CASSIPLGTSQNTLYF.

This clone has only a few counts. Mouse names are used for the genes. The CDR3 end is not reached by the read, which stops 4 residues before it; the germline J gene fills it in. Other DNA sequences within the sample encode an identical CDR3. The chain is built from TRBV5 and TRBJ2-7; 9 positions agree with TRBD2. Germline V CDR1 and CDR2: LGHNA, YNLKQL (reference sequence). V dropped 0 bases and J dropped 3; count of bases not matched to a gene: 3. This CDR3 contains 15 residues. The CDR3 bases that were read are TGTGCCAGCAGCCAAGACCCCTGGGGGGGCTAT. Residues: CASSQDPWGGY. The full-length CDR3 reads as CASSQDPWGGYEQYF.

This clone has a handful of counts. The gene names given are mouse names. The read ends 4 residues early relative to the CDR3; the germline J gene fills the gap. The V call is TRBV13-1, the J call TRBJ2-5; 9 bases are shared with TRBD2. The CDR3 is made up of 16 amino acids. Trimming cost V 5 bases and J 0 bases; bases outside gene matches: 7. Germline CDR1 and CDR2: NSHNY and SYGAGN. CDR3 DNA (partial): TGTGCCAGCAGCCTTCGACTGGGGGATAACCAAGAC. Its protein is CASSLRLGDNQD. From start to end, the CDR3 is CASSLRLGDNQDTQYF.

Only a few counts were recorded for this clone. Mouse gene names apply. The DNA ends 4 residues before the CDR3 does, and the rest of the CDR3 is filled in from the germline J gene. The V and J genes are TRBV19 and TRBJ1-1; D may be TRBD1 (6 bases). Per germline, CDR1 FNHDT and CDR2 SITEND (reference sequence). CDR3 length equals 11 residues. The CDR3 is CASRGQTEVFF. The part of the CDR3 DNA that was read is TGTGCCAGCAGGGGACAAACA.

This clone appeared many times. Genes and germline come from the mouse. The read falls 4 residues short of the CDR3 end, and the missing part is taken from the germline J gene. This chain links TRBV13-3 with TRBJ2-2, with TRBD1 as a possible D gene (6 bases). The CDR3 extends over 14 amino acids. In germline, CDR1 is NNHDY, CDR2 SYVADS. V was shortened by 5 bases and J by 1 base, with 9 bases between the two germline ends. CDR3 DNA (partial): TGTGCCAGCAGAACGACAGGAAACACCGGG. It specifies CASRTTGNTG. The whole CDR3 sequence reads CASRTTGNTGQLYF.

Only a few counts were recorded for this clone. All gene names here are mouse names. The read ends 4 residues shy of where the CDR3 ends; the end is completed using the germline J gene. This chain links TRBV31 with TRBJ2-1; 12 nucleotides line up with TRBD2. CDR3 length: 15 residues. Germline lookup yields CDR1 GKSSPN and CDR2 SITVG. Trimming at V came to 2 bases and at J to 4 bases, leaving 3 bases not matched to a gene. The CDR3 region is CAWSAGLGGYAEQFF. The CDR3 DNA, read in part, is TGTGCCTGGAGTGCCGGACTGGGGGGGTATGCT.

This clone turned up a few times. This may be a read error: a much more frequent sequence differs by one nucleotide. The listed genes are named as in mouse. Within the sample, other DNA sequences also encode this same CDR3. CDR3 DNA (partial): TGTGCCAGCAGCCGGGACAGGGGAAACACCGGG. Translation: CASSRDRGNTG. The complete CDR3 sequence is CASSRDRGNTGQLYF. The rearrangement joins TRBV19 to TRBJ2-2, with TRBD1 identical over 10 bases. The CDR3 end is not reached by the read, which stops 4 residues before it; the germline J gene fills it in. J was trimmed by 1 base and V by 5 bases; bases with no gene match: 2. The germline V gene has CDR1 FNHDT and CDR2 SITEND (reference sequence). The CDR3 length is 15 residues.

As concerns this clone: Mouse gene names and germline throughout. Read sequence stops 4 residues before the CDR3 end, and the germline J gene provides the missing end. The genes are TRBV19 and TRBJ2-2; the match to TRBD2 covers 10 bases. CDR1 FNHDT and CDR2 SITEND come from the germline V gene (reference sequence). The length of the CDR3 is 14 residues. The covered CDR3 bases are TGTGCCAGCAAGACTGGGGGGAAGTTCGGG. This encodes CASKTGGKFG. The full CDR3 protein reads CASKTGGKFGQLYF.

With respect to this clone: Genes here carry mouse names. The sequence runs out 4 residues before the end of the CDR3; the remainder is reconstructed from the germline J gene. V gene TRBV13-3 combines with J gene TRBJ1-1; D is possibly TRBD1 (6 bases). The germline V gene has CDR1 NNHDY and CDR2 SYVADS. The CDR3 spans 14 residues. Trimming took off 0 bases at V and 3 bases at J, with 9 bases between the two ends. CDR3 bases read: TGTGCCAGCAGTGATGCAGGGGCGGACACA. Its protein is CASSDAGADT. The entire CDR3 reads CASSDAGADTEVFF.

This clone was observed a handful of times. Mouse germline and gene names are used. The read terminates 4 residues before the CDR3 end, so the remaining end is supplied by the germline J gene. The J gene is TRBJ1-1, the V gene TRBV13-1; possible D gene TRBD1, 6 bases. Per germline, CDR1 NSHNY and CDR2 SYGAGN. The CDR3 covers 15 residues. The sequenced part of the CDR3 DNA is TGTGCCAGCAGTGATGCACGGGGGGCTGGGACA. Amino acids: CASSDARGAGT. The CDR3 in its entirety is CASSDARGAGTEVFF.

On this clone itself: The genes and germline here are from mouse. The read finishes 4 residues shy of the CDR3 end, and the germline J gene is used to complete it. This chain joins TRBV5 and TRBJ2-3, with D possibly TRBD1 on 6 matching bases. Germline-derived CDR1 and CDR2 are LGHNA and YNLKQL (reference sequence). V dropped 1 base and J dropped 0 bases, with 11 bases sitting between them. The CDR3 sequence is 16 residues long. The CDR3 bases that were read are TGTGCCAGCAGCCAAGGAAGGGGGTCTAGTGCAGAA. Protein sequence: CASSQGRGSSAE. The entire CDR3 protein reads CASSQGRGSSAETLYF.

Comments on this clone: Any gene name here is a mouse gene name. The CDR3 end falls 4 residues outside the read, so it is completed with the germline J gene. The J gene is TRBJ2-3, the V gene TRBV5; TRBD1 matches at 7 bases. J was trimmed by 0 bases and V by 3 bases; bases with no gene match: 3. The length of the CDR3 is 15 residues. Germline values: CDR1 LGHNA, CDR2 YNLKQL (reference sequence). CDR3 bases read: TGTGCCAGCAGCCAGGGACAGATTAGTGCAGAA. Protein sequence: CASSQGQISAE. The complete CDR3 reads CASSQGQISAETLYF.

In regard to this clone: Germline and genes: mouse. The read gets to within 4 residues of the CDR3 end, and the germline J gene fills in the rest. The chain combines TRBV13-1 with TRBJ1-1, with D perhaps TRBD1 (5 bases). The V gene's germline CDR1 is NSHNY and CDR2 SYGAGN. There are 12 residues in the CDR3. The CDR3 loop is CASSEDITEVFF. The sequenced part of the CDR3 DNA is TGTGCCAGCAGTGAGGACATAACA.

In this sample, this clone turned up a few times. Mouse gene names apply. The read halts 4 residues ahead of the CDR3 end, with the missing end drawn from the germline J gene. This chain connects TRBV1 to TRBJ2-5; TRBD1 agrees at 8 bases. CDR3 length: 15 amino acids. Looked up from germline, CDR1 is NSQYPW and CDR2 is LRSPGD (reference sequence). The trim removed 0 bases at V and 2 bases at J, leaving 1 base unmatched. CDR3 DNA (partial): TGCACCTGCAGTGCAGATGACAGGGGCCAAGAC. It encodes CTCSADDRGQD. The whole CDR3 is CTCSADDRGQDTQYF.

A remark on this clone: Genes and germline come from the mouse. The read ends 4 residues shy of where the CDR3 ends; the end is completed using the germline J gene. The chain employs TRBV12-1 and TRBJ1-2; D unresolved. CDR3 size: 13 residues. The V and J ends lost 2 bases and 0 bases respectively, with 6 bases between them. CDR1 and CDR2 (germline): SGHSN, HYEKVE. CDR3 sequence reads: CASSHSANSDYTF. The covered CDR3 bases are TGTGCCAGCTCTCACAGTGCAAACTCC. Full variable domain (outside the CDR3, taken from reference TRBV12-1 and TRBJ1-2): DSGVVQSPRHIIKEKGGRSVLTCIPISGHSNVVWYQQTLGKELKFLIQHYEKVERDKGFLPSRFSVQQFDDYHSEMNMSALELEDSAMYFCASSHSANSDYTFGSGTRLLVI.

This clone was detected only a few times. Genes here carry mouse names. The CDR3 end falls 4 residues outside the read, so it is completed with the germline J gene. V is TRBV13-1 and J is TRBJ2-3, with D perhaps TRBD2 (6 bases). This CDR3 contains 15 residues. The V and J ends lost 2 bases and 0 bases respectively, with 10 bases between them. CDR1 is NSHNY and CDR2 is SYGAGN in the germline V gene. Partial CDR3 DNA: TGTGCCAGCAGTGACCTGGGGCGTAGTGCAGAA. Translation gives CASSDLGRSAE. The whole CDR3 reads CASSDLGRSAETLYF.

In this sample, this clone turned up a few times. Here the gene names and germline are mouse. The read terminates 4 residues before the CDR3 end, so the remaining end is supplied by the germline J gene. This chain connects TRBV13-1 to TRBJ2-3, with a possible D match to TRBD2 (7 bases). The V and J ends lost 5 bases and 0 bases respectively, with 22 bases between them. CDR3 length: 18 residues. Per germline, CDR1 NSHNY and CDR2 SYGAGN. CDR3 DNA, as far as it was read: TGTGCCAGCAGCCCCCCGGTGGGGGGCGTTACTAGTGCAGAA. Its translation is CASSPPVGGVTSAE. The whole CDR3 protein reads CASSPPVGGVTSAETLYF.